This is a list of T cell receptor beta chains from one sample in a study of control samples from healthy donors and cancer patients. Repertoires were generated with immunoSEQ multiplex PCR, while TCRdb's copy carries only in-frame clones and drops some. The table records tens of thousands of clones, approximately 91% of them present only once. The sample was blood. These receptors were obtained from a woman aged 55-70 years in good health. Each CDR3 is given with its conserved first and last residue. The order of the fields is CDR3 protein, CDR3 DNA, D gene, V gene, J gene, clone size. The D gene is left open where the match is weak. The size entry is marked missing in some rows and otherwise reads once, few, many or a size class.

CDR3: CASSLGARTGELFF
DNA: TGCGCCAGCAGCTTGGGAGCGAGGACCGGGGAGCTGTTTTTT
D: -
V: TRBV5-1
J: TRBJ2-2
size: -

CDR3: CATSGSQGASSEAFF
DNA: TGTGCCACCAGTGGGTCCCAGGGCGCTAGCTCTGAAGCTTTCTTT
D: -
V: TRBV24-1
J: TRBJ1-1
size: few

CDR3: CASSPGATRVNTEAFF
DNA: TGCGCCAGCAGCCCAGGGGCCACTAGGGTGAACACTGAAGCTTTCTTT
D: -
V: TRBV5-1
J: TRBJ1-1
size: -

CDR3: CAWDQGVVAEAFF
DNA: TGTGCCTGGGATCAGGGGGTAGTTGCTGAAGCTTTCTTT
D: TRBD1
V: TRBV30
J: TRBJ1-1
size: -

CDR3: CASSQDLRARELFF
DNA: TGCGCCAGCAGCCAAGATCTGAGGGCTCGGGAGCTGTTTTTT
D: -
V: TRBV4-1
J: TRBJ2-2
size: -

CDR3: CASSESWQVYGYTF
DNA: TGTGCCAGCAGTGAAAGTTGGCAGGTCTATGGCTACACCTTC
D: -
V: TRBV6-1
J: TRBJ1-2
size: -

CDR3: CASSLRSSASTDTQYF
DNA: TGTGCCAGCAGCTTAAGGTCGTCGGCCAGCACAGATACGCAGTATTTT
D: -
V: TRBV11-3
J: TRBJ2-3
size: -

CDR3: CASTPSPLASPLHF
DNA: TGTGCCAGCACGCCCTCCCCCTTAGCGTCACCCCTCCACTTT
D: -
V: TRBV28
J: TRBJ1-6
size: few

CDR3: CASSYSSGANNSPLHF
DNA: TGTGCCAGCAGTTACTCGTCGGGGGCAAATAATTCACCCCTCCACTTT
D: -
V: TRBV6-5
J: TRBJ1-6
size: -

CDR3: CASSLAIPGGETQYF
DNA: TGTGCCAGCAGCTTAGCGATTCCGGGTGGGGAGACCCAGTACTTC
D: -
V: TRBV11-2
J: TRBJ2-5
size: -

CDR3: CASSFYGGQTEAFF
DNA: TGTGCCAGCAGCTTTTACGGGGGGCAGACTGAAGCTTTCTTT
D: -
V: TRBV7-9
J: TRBJ1-1
size: -

CDR3: CASSEGGVGYTF
DNA: TGTGCCAGCAGTGAGGGGGGGGTAGGCTACACCTTC
D: -
V: TRBV27
J: TRBJ1-2
size: -

CDR3: CASSPPQRGGSYNEQFF
DNA: TGTGCCAGCTCACCACCGCAGCGGGGCGGCTCCTACAATGAGCAGTTCTTC
D: TRBD2
V: TRBV18
J: TRBJ2-1
size: -

CDR3: CASSLGTTDTQYF
DNA: TGTGCCAGCAGCTTAGGCACCACAGATACGCAGTATTTT
D: -
V: TRBV11-2
J: TRBJ2-3
size: -

CDR3: CASSTIRTGVLFGPYF
DNA: TGTGCCAGCAGCACTATCCGGACAGGGGTATTATTCGGGCCGTATTTT
D: TRBD1
V: TRBV7-9
J: TRBJ2-3
size: -

CDR3: CASSDRYNEKLFF
DNA: TGTGCCAGCAGTGACAGGTATAATGAAAAACTGTTTTTT
D: -
V: TRBV6-1
J: TRBJ1-4
size: -

CDR3: CASRWTPNSPLHF
DNA: TGTGCCAGCAGATGGACACCTAATTCACCCCTCCACTTT
D: -
V: TRBV27
J: TRBJ1-6
size: once

CDR3: CASSLARTTTEAFF
DNA: TGTGCCAGCAGCTTAGCCCGCACAACGACTGAAGCTTTCTTT
D: -
V: TRBV11-3
J: TRBJ1-1
size: -

CDR3: CASSREEGALVGLTDTQYF
DNA: TGCGCCAGCAGCCGCGAAGAAGGGGCGCTAGTGGGGCTCACAGATACGCAGTATTTT
D: -
V: TRBV4-3
J: TRBJ2-3
size: -

CDR3: CASSSGLSNEKLFF
DNA: TGTGCCAGCAGCTCGGGCCTTTCTAATGAAAAACTGTTTTTT
D: -
V: TRBV7-7
J: TRBJ1-4
size: -

CDR3: CASRGTSVRETQYF
DNA: TGCGCCAGCAGGGGGACTAGCGTCCGAGAGACCCAGTACTTC
D: TRBD2
V: TRBV5-1
J: TRBJ2-5
size: -

CDR3: CASSYAGFGLNTEAFF
DNA: TGTGCCAGCAGTTACGCCGGGTTTGGCCTGAACACTGAAGCTTTCTTT
D: -
V: TRBV6-5
J: TRBJ1-1
size: -

CDR3: CASRELRGTAYGYTF
DNA: TGTGCCAGTAGAGAGCTGCGTGGGACAGCATATGGCTACACCTTC
D: TRBD1
V: TRBV19
J: TRBJ1-2
size: -

CDR3: CASSQGEQGNQPQHF
DNA: TGCGCCAGCAGCCAAGGCGAACAAGGCAATCAGCCCCAGCATTTT
D: -
V: TRBV4-1
J: TRBJ1-5
size: -

CDR3: CASSTGTGISYGYTF
DNA: TGCGCCAGCAGCACAGGAACAGGGATCAGCTATGGCTACACCTTC
D: -
V: TRBV5-1
J: TRBJ1-2
size: -

CDR3: CATSRAIQAGVSSYEQYF
DNA: TGTGCCACCAGCAGGGCCATACAGGCAGGGGTGTCCTCCTACGAGCAGTACTTC
D: -
V: TRBV15
J: TRBJ2-7
size: -

CDR3: CASSPPGSYEQYF
DNA: TGTGCCAGTAGTCCGCCGGGGAGCTACGAGCAGTACTTC
D: -
V: TRBV19
J: TRBJ2-7
size: -

CDR3: CASSLEQLGLAEAFF
DNA: TGCGCCAGCAGCTTGGAACAGTTAGGGTTGGCTGAAGCTTTCTTT
D: -
V: TRBV5-1
J: TRBJ1-1
size: -

CDR3: CASSSGYRMNTEAFF
DNA: TGCGCCAGCAGCTCCGGGTATCGAATGAACACTGAAGCTTTCTTT
D: -
V: TRBV5-1
J: TRBJ1-1
size: -

CDR3: CASSQASGLLGYTF
DNA: TGTGCCAGCAGCCAAGCGAGCGGACTTCTGGGCTACACCTTC
D: -
V: TRBV3-1/TRBV3-2
J: TRBJ1-2
size: -

CDR3: CASSPDGTSYGYTF
DNA: TGTGCCAGCAGCCCCGACGGGACCTCCTATGGCTACACCTTC
D: -
V: TRBV9
J: TRBJ1-2
size: few

CDR3: CASSLDRNYGYTF
DNA: TGTGCCAGCAGCTTAGACAGGAACTATGGCTACACCTTC
D: -
V: TRBV11-2
J: TRBJ1-2
size: -

CDR3: CASSPELMGNTEAFF
DNA: TGTGCCAGCTCACCAGAACTAATGGGGAACACTGAAGCTTTCTTT
D: -
V: TRBV18
J: TRBJ1-1
size: -

CDR3: CASSLDPYNEQFF
DNA: TGTGCCAGCAGCTTAGACCCGTACAATGAGCAGTTCTTC
D: -
V: TRBV7-7
J: TRBJ2-1
size: -

CDR3: CASSERTAEETQYF
DNA: TGTGCCAGCAGTGAAAGGACAGCCGAAGAGACCCAGTACTTC
D: -
V: TRBV2
J: TRBJ2-5
size: -

CDR3: CASSVRAISGGGYTF
DNA: TGTGCCAGCAGCGTCCGAGCCATTTCGGGGGGTGGCTACACCTTC
D: -
V: TRBV9
J: TRBJ1-2
size: -

CDR3: CASSLGQGVSYEQYF
DNA: TGCGCCAGCAGCTTGGGACAGGGGGTTTCCTACGAGCAGTACTTC
D: TRBD1
V: TRBV5-1
J: TRBJ2-7
size: -

CDR3: CASSPAQGLWYGYTF
DNA: TGTGCCAGCAGCCCGGCACAGGGACTTTGGTATGGCTACACCTTC
D: -
V: TRBV7-9
J: TRBJ1-2
size: -

CDR3: CASSKRTGRAGNSPLHF
DNA: TGTGCCAGCAGTAAAAGAACCGGGAGGGCGGGAAATTCACCCCTCCACTTT
D: -
V: TRBV3-1/TRBV3-2
J: TRBJ1-6
size: -

CDR3: CASSSVSYEQYF
DNA: TGTGCCAGCAGCTCCGTATCCTACGAGCAGTACTTC
D: -
V: TRBV7-9
J: TRBJ2-7
size: -

CDR3: CATRVGGGNTIYF
DNA: TGTGCCACCAGGGTAGGAGGGGGAAACACCATATATTTT
D: -
V: TRBV15
J: TRBJ1-3
size: once

CDR3: CASSGRQHSGANVLTF
DNA: TGTGCCAGCAGTGGACGACAGCACTCTGGGGCCAACGTCCTGACTTTC
D: -
V: TRBV25-1
J: TRBJ2-6
size: -

CDR3: CASSEPELHRKPDTEAFF
DNA: TGCGCCAGCAGTGAGCCCGAACTTCACCGGAAACCGGACACTGAAGCTTTCTTT
D: -
V: TRBV10-1
J: TRBJ1-1
size: -

CDR3: CASSLGTADTQYF
DNA: TGTGCCAGCAGTTTGGGTACGGCAGATACGCAGTATTTT
D: -
V: TRBV12-3/TRBV12-4
J: TRBJ2-3
size: -

CDR3: CASSGGGPGQGAPYGYTF
DNA: TGTGCCAGCTCTGGCGGGGGGCCGGGACAGGGGGCCCCCTATGGCTACACCTTC
D: TRBD1
V: TRBV28
J: TRBJ1-2
size: -

CDR3: CASSPRVPGQGFWTEAFF
DNA: TGTGCCAGCTCACCCCGAGTCCCGGGACAGGGGTTTTGGACTGAAGCTTTCTTT
D: TRBD1
V: TRBV18
J: TRBJ1-1
size: -

CDR3: CASRTTASTEAFF
DNA: TGTGCCAGCCGGACTACAGCGAGCACTGAAGCTTTCTTT
D: -
V: TRBV6-5
J: TRBJ1-1
size: once

CDR3: CASSPPSTDTQYF
DNA: TGTGCCAGCTCACCACCAAGCACAGATACGCAGTATTTT
D: -
V: TRBV18
J: TRBJ2-3
size: -

CDR3: CATSDFSDEQFF
DNA: TGTGCCACCAGTGATTTCTCGGATGAGCAGTTCTTC
D: -
V: TRBV24-1
J: TRBJ2-1
size: -

CDR3: CASSGLDRANVLTF
DNA: TGTGCCAGTAGTGGACTAGACAGGGCCAACGTCCTGACTTTC
D: TRBD2
V: TRBV19
J: TRBJ2-6
size: -

CDR3: CASSPPHPTSGPWGTEAFF
DNA: TGTGCCAGCTCACCACCTCACCCAACCTCGGGCCCCTGGGGCACTGAAGCTTTCTTT
D: -
V: TRBV18
J: TRBJ1-1
size: -

CDR3: CASSLEAGGQPNYGYTF
DNA: TGCGCCAGCAGCTTGGAGGCAGGGGGCCAACCTAACTATGGCTACACCTTC
D: TRBD1
V: TRBV5-1
J: TRBJ1-2
size: -

CDR3: CASSHVESSGNTIYF
DNA: TGCGCCAGCAGCCACGTGGAGAGCTCTGGAAACACCATATATTTT
D: -
V: TRBV4-1
J: TRBJ1-3
size: -

CDR3: CASSSQGGNTEAFF
DNA: TGTGCCAGCAGCTCACAGGGGGGCAACACTGAAGCTTTCTTT
D: TRBD1
V: TRBV7-8
J: TRBJ1-1
size: -